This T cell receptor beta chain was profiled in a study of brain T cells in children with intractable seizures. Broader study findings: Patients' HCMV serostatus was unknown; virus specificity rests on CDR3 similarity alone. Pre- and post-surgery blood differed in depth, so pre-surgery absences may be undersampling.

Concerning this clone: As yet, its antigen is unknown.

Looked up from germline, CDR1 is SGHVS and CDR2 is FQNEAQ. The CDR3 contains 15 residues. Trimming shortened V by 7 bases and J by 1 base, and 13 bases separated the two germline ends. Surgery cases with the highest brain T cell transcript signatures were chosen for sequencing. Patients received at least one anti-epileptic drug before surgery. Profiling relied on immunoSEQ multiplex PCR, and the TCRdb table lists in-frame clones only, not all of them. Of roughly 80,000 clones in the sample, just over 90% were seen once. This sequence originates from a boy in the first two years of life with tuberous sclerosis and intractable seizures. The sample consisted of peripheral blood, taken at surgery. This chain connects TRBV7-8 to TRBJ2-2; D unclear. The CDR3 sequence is CASNKRSGNTGELFF. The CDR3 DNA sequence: TGTGCCAGCAACAAACGGTCGGGGAACACCGGGGAGCTGTTTTTT.